These 29 T cell receptor beta chains were all obtained from the same sample, sequenced in a study of cytomegalovirus exposure and HLA in healthy donors. Both 60 Vbeta primers and 13 Jbeta primers went into the PCR. TCRdb's copy holds only in-frame clones and misses some; the assay was immunoSEQ multiplex PCR. The sample lists some 170,000 clones; about three quarters were seen once. Material: PBMCs. The source is a man aged 18 to 30 in good health and CMV-seropositive.

The V call is TRBV2, the J call TRBJ1-1; TRBD1 matches 8 bases. Germline CDR1 SNHLY, CDR2 FYNNEI. The CDR3 spans 13 residues. V shed 8 bases and J 5 bases; nucleotides not matched to a gene: 7. Written as DNA, the CDR3 is TGTGCCAGCCCCAGGGGGCTGGAAACTGAAGCTTTCTTT. It encodes CASPRGLETEAFF.

The chain employs TRBV5-1 and TRBJ2-2; the match to TRBD1 covers 7 bases. This CDR3 has 16 residues. CDR1 is SGHRS and CDR2 is YFSETQ in the germline V gene. Unmatched junction bases numbered 9, after V lost 4 bases and J lost 3 bases. The CDR3 here is CASSLRQGRDTGELFF. CDR3 sequence (DNA): TGCGCCAGCAGCCTACGACAGGGTCGGGACACCGGGGAGCTGTTTTTT.

The CDR3 DNA is TGCAGCGTAGAGGGGGATAGTGAGAACAATGAGCAGTTCTTC. The encoded protein is CSVEGDSENNEQFF. This sequence joins TRBV29-1 and TRBJ2-1; the D gene is possibly TRBD1 (6 bases). This CDR3 has 14 amino acids. Germline CDR1 reads SQVTM; CDR2 reads ANQGSEA. V lost 6 bases, J lost 5 bases, and 17 bases lay in between.

This chain uses TRBV2 with TRBJ2-1; TRBD2 might be the D (6 bases). This CDR3 is 14 amino acids long. Germline V gene lookup returns CDR1 SNHLY and CDR2 FYNNEI. The V end lost 10 bases, the J end lost 6 bases, and 19 bases lay between the germline ends. The CDR3 DNA reads as TGTGCCACTACTAGGGCTAGCGAATCCAATGAGCAGTTCTTC. Amino acids: CATTRASESNEQFF.

The chain has TRBV28 and TRBJ2-6, with D possibly being TRBD2 (5 bases). V was shortened by 3 bases and J by 1 base, with 10 bases between the two germline ends. CDR1 MDHEN and CDR2 SYDVKM come from the germline V gene. The CDR3 has 16 amino acids. This chain's CDR3 is CASSFVASSGANVLTF. The CDR3 coding sequence is TGTGCCAGCAGTTTCGTAGCGTCGTCTGGGGCCAACGTCCTGACTTTC.

V and J are TRBV13 and TRBJ2-3; unclear D gene. The CDR3 runs to 13 residues. V was pared by 5 bases and J by 0 bases, with 6 bases between. Germline CDR1 reads PRHDT; CDR2 reads FYEKMQ (reference sequence). CDR3 region: CASSPPSTDTQYF. DNA of the CDR3: TGTGCCAGCAGCCCCCCTAGCACAGATACGCAGTATTTT.

The chain has TRBV30 and TRBJ1-4, with a tentative D call TRBD1 (5 bases). Trimming shortened V by 4 bases and J by 6 bases, and 15 bases separated the two germline ends. Germline V gene lookup returns CDR1 GTSNPN and CDR2 SVGIG (reference sequence). The CDR3 is 14 amino acids. The CDR3, as DNA: TGTGCCTGGACCCTCTCGGGGGGAGATGAAAAACTGTTTTTT. Its translation: CAWTLSGGDEKLFF.

V and J are TRBV2 and TRBJ2-1; TRBD2 is a possible D gene (5 bases). The CDR3 is 14 amino acids. Germline assignment: CDR1 SNHLY and CDR2 FYNNEI. Trimming pared 8 bases from V and 6 bases from J, leaving 17 bases between. CDR3 sequence (DNA): TGTGCCAGCCTTCGGGGAGAGAATTTCAATGAGCAGTTCTTC. Translating it yields CASLRGENFNEQFF.

This chain connects TRBV6-5 to TRBJ1-5, with D perhaps TRBD1 (6 bases). The germline V and J ends were trimmed by 0 bases and 7 bases, with 13 bases remaining between them. The CDR3 runs to 15 residues. Germline V gives CDR1 MNHEY, CDR2 SVGAGI. CDR3 amino acids: CASSYSRAGAQPQHF. In DNA, the CDR3 is TGTGCCAGCAGTTACTCCCGGGCGGGGGCCCAGCCCCAGCATTTT.

The J gene is TRBJ2-3, the V gene TRBV11-3, with 14 bases identical to TRBD2. The germline CDR1 and CDR2 sequences are SGHNT and YENEEA. This CDR3 has 16 residues. V dropped 3 bases and J dropped 3; count of bases not matched to a gene: 2. CDR3 loop: CASSLGLAGETDTQYF. CDR3 sequence (DNA): TGTGCCAGCAGCTTGGGACTAGCGGGGGAAACAGATACGCAGTATTTT.

J is TRBJ1-1 and V is TRBV2; 7 nucleotides align to TRBD1. V gave up 6 bases and J gave up 0 bases; unmatched junction bases: 4. The CDR3 is 14 amino acids. Germline V CDR1 and CDR2: SNHLY, FYNNEI. This CDR3 is CASRGGQLNTEAFF. The CDR3 DNA reads as TGTGCCAGCAGGGGGGGACAGTTGAACACTGAAGCTTTCTTT.

The chain couples TRBV5-6 to TRBJ2-2; 8 bases map to TRBD1. This CDR3 has 16 residues. The trim removed 5 bases at V and 2 bases at J, leaving 8 bases unmatched. Germline values: CDR1 SGHDT, CDR2 YYEEEE. The DNA for the CDR3 is TGTGCCAGCAGACGTTGGACAGGGACAAACACCGGGGAGCTGTTTTTT. Amino acids: CASRRWTGTNTGELFF. Full variable domain (missing parts from reference TRBV5-6 and TRBJ2-2): DAGVTQSPTHLIKTRGQQVTLRCSPKSGHDTVSWYQQALGQGPQFIFQYYEEEERQRGNFPDRFSGHQFPNYSSELNVNALLLGDSALYLCASRRWTGTNTGELFFGEGSRLTVL.

The rearrangement links TRBV28 to TRBJ1-1, with D uncertain. Germline CDR1 MDHEN, CDR2 SYDVKM. The length of the CDR3 is 13 residues. Trimming took 3 bases from V and 1 from J, leaving 6 bases between them. CDR3 region: CASSFPGNTEAFF. CDR3 coding DNA: TGTGCCAGCAGTTTCCCGGGGAACACTGAAGCTTTCTTT.

The CDR3 protein is CATSGVRAQPQHF. The CDR3 nucleotides read TGTGCCACCAGCGGAGTGCGAGCTCAGCCCCAGCATTTT. V is TRBV15 and J is TRBJ1-5; D unresolved. V was cut by 5 bases and J by 6 bases, with 11 bases left in between. The germline gives CDR1 LNHNV, CDR2 YYDKDF (reference sequence). The CDR3 is 13 residues long.

V usage is TRBV10-3 and J usage is TRBJ1-5; TRBD1 matches at 10 bases. CDR3 length equals 15 residues. Germline assignment: CDR1 ENHRY and CDR2 SYGVKD. J was trimmed by 6 bases and V by 6 bases; bases with no gene match: 8. CDR3 nucleotide sequence: TGTGCCATCAGCGAGACGGGACAGGGGTTTCAGCCCCAGCATTTT. Protein sequence: CAISETGQGFQPQHF.

The V gene is TRBV5-4, the J gene TRBJ1-1, with 7 bases matching TRBD1. The CDR3 has 14 amino acids. The germline V gene has CDR1 SGHNT and CDR2 YYREEE (reference sequence). J gave up 7 bases and V 0 bases, and 6 bases lay outside the gene matches. The CDR3 here is CASSLAQGTLEAFF. As DNA, the CDR3 is TGTGCCAGCAGCTTGGCACAGGGGACCCTTGAAGCTTTCTTT.

The rearrangement joins TRBV27 to TRBJ1-1; 9 bases line up with TRBD1. V shed 2 bases and J 1 base; nucleotides not matched to a gene: 5. The CDR3 is made up of 16 amino acids. Germline V lookup: CDR1 MNHEY, CDR2 SMNVEV (reference sequence). For the CDR3, the DNA is TGTGCCAGCAGTTTACGGTCGGGACAGGGGAACACTGAAGCTTTCTTT. This encodes CASSLRSGQGNTEAFF.

V is TRBV7-9 and J is TRBJ1-2, with 8 bases that match TRBD1. This CDR3 region has 15 residues. Germline CDR1 SEHNR, CDR2 FQNEAQ (reference sequence). V dropped 5 bases and J dropped 0; count of bases not matched to a gene: 5. This chain's CDR3 is CASSPTGGANYGYTF. In DNA, the CDR3 is TGTGCCAGCAGCCCCACAGGGGGAGCTAACTATGGCTACACCTTC.

In its sample, this clone was seen a few times. The chain employs TRBV29-1 and TRBJ1-1; D is perhaps TRBD1 (5 bases). The CDR3 has 15 residues. V dropped 4 bases and J dropped 1 base, with 16 bases sitting between them. Germline-derived CDR1 and CDR2 are SQVTM and ANQGSEA. The CDR3 protein is CSVGNLGVKNTEAFF. The CDR3 nucleotides are TGCAGCGTTGGGAACTTAGGGGTCAAGAACACTGAAGCTTTCTTT. The full variable domain, completed using reference TRBV29-1 and TRBJ1-1, is SAVISQKPSRDICQRGTSLTIQCQVDSQVTMMFWYRQQPGQSLTLIATANQGSEATYESGFVIDKFPISRPNLTFSTLTVSNMSPEDSSIYLCSVGNLGVKNTEAFFGQGTRLTVV.

This chain joins TRBV7-9 and TRBJ1-3; 8 positions match TRBD1. The CDR3 covers 16 residues. Germline CDR1 is SEHNR and CDR2 is FQNEAQ (reference sequence). J lost 0 bases, V lost 5 bases, and 6 bases had no gene match. CDR3 loop: CASSPQGASSGNTIYF. CDR3 DNA: TGTGCCAGCAGCCCGCAGGGGGCGAGCTCTGGAAACACCATATATTTT.

The table lists this clone with a few counts. The chain recombines TRBV6-1 with TRBJ1-3; 7 bases line up with TRBD1. Looked up from germline, CDR1 is MNHNS and CDR2 is SASEGT. The CDR3 loop spans 13 amino acids. V shed 5 bases and J 4 bases; nucleotides not matched to a gene: 2. The CDR3 is CASSRGQGNTIYF. CDR3 in DNA: TGTGCCAGCAGTAGGGGACAGGGAAACACCATATATTTT.

This CDR3 reads CASSSPGRGDGANVLTF. CDR3 DNA: TGTGCCAGCAGCTCCCCCGGCCGGGGGGATGGGGCCAACGTCCTGACTTTC. The chain links TRBV11-2 to TRBJ2-6, with 7 bases aligning to TRBD2. V dropped 4 bases and J dropped 3; count of bases not matched to a gene: 9. Germline CDR1 and CDR2: SGHAT and FQNNGV. CDR3 length: 17 residues.

This chain connects TRBV30 to TRBJ1-3; tentative D call: TRBD1 (5 bases). The germline gives CDR1 GTSNPN, CDR2 SVGIG (reference sequence). This CDR3 has 15 amino acids. The germline V and J ends were trimmed by 3 bases and 4 bases, with 16 bases remaining between them. The CDR3 loop is CAWSPPEGLGNTIYF. The DNA of the CDR3 is TGTGCCTGGAGCCCGCCGGAGGGACTAGGAAACACCATATATTTT. The full variable domain, with the rest looked up from reference TRBV30 and TRBJ1-3, is SQTIHQWPATLVQPVGSPLSLECTVEGTSNPNLYWYRQAAGRGLQLLFYSVGIGQISSEVPQNLSASRPQDRQFILSSKKLLLSDSGFYLCAWSPPEGLGNTIYFGEGSWLTVV.

The genes are TRBV7-2 and TRBJ2-1, with 9 bases fitting TRBD2. V was pared by 5 bases and J by 6 bases, with 11 bases of the junction left unmatched. Germline V gene sequence: CDR1 SGHTA, CDR2 FQGNSA. CDR3 length equals 16 residues. The DNA for the CDR3 is TGTGCCAGCAGCCTTGGGGGCGGGGGGGTCTCCAATGAGCAGTTCTTC. It encodes CASSLGGGGVSNEQFF. The whole variable domain, filled in from reference TRBV7-2 and TRBJ2-1, reads GAGVSQSPSNKVTEKGKDVELRCDPISGHTALYWYRQSLGQGLEFLIYFQGNSAPDKSGLPSDRFSAERTGGSVSTLTIQRTQQEDSAVYLCASSLGGGGVSNEQFFGPGTRLTVL.

The chain has TRBV7-6 and TRBJ2-3; 8 nucleotides match TRBD2. The germline CDR1 and CDR2 sequences are SGHVS and FNYEAQ. J was trimmed by 3 bases and V by 0 bases; bases with no gene match: 2. The CDR3 runs 15 residues. CDR3 sequence (DNA): TGTGCCAGCAGCTTAGCACGGGGGGGAACAGATACGCAGTATTTT. Protein product: CASSLARGGTDTQYF. The whole variable domain, remainder taken from reference TRBV7-6 and TRBJ2-3, is GAGVSQSPRYKVTKRGQDVALRCDPISGHVSLYWYRQALGQGPEFLTYFNYEAQQDKSGLPNDRFSAERPEGSISTLTIQRTEQRDSAMYRCASSLARGGTDTQYFGPGTRLTVL.

This sequence joins TRBV6-1 and TRBJ1-2, with 7 positions matching TRBD1. With 5 bases clipped from V and 0 bases from J, the junction kept 6 bases outside the gene matches. The CDR3 extends over 15 amino acids. Germline V CDR1 and CDR2: MNHNS, SASEGT. DNA of the CDR3: TGTGCCAGCAGTTGGGAGACAGGGACTAACTATGGCTACACCTTC. This translates into CASSWETGTNYGYTF.

On this clone itself: Distinct nucleotide sequences in the sample also encode this CDR3. The CDR3 region is CASSETVNTEAFF. CDR3 DNA sequence: TGTGCCAGCAGTGAAACGGTGAACACTGAAGCTTTCTTT. The rearrangement joins TRBV6-1 to TRBJ1-1, with no clear D. Germline V gene data show CDR1 as MNHNS and CDR2 as SASEGT. Trimming took off 2 bases at V and 0 bases at J, with 4 bases between the two ends. This CDR3 is 13 amino acids long.

This chain joins TRBV30 and TRBJ2-6, with 7 bases matching TRBD1. The V gene end was trimmed by 1 base and the J gene end by 1 base; junction bases not matched to a gene: 1. Per the germline V gene, CDR1 is GTSNPN and CDR2 is SVGIG (reference sequence). The CDR3 extends over 15 amino acids. The CDR3 loop reads CAWSGGQSGANVLTF. CDR3 nucleotides: TGTGCCTGGAGTGGGGGACAGTCTGGGGCCAACGTCCTGACTTTC.

This chain uses TRBV20-1 with TRBJ2-4; a possible D gene is TRBD1 (6 bases). Germline CDR1 is DFQATT and CDR2 is SNEGSKA (reference sequence). Trimming shortened V by 0 bases and J by 10 bases, and 7 bases separated the two germline ends. The CDR3 contains 11 residues. The CDR3 region is CSAREQGIQYF. The CDR3 bases are TGCAGTGCTAGAGAGCAGGGGATTCAGTACTTC.